Listed below are T cell receptor beta chains from one sample, sequenced in a study of cytomegalovirus exposure and HLA in healthy donors. Repertoires were generated with immunoSEQ multiplex PCR, while TCRdb's copy carries only in-frame clones and drops some. The repertoire consists of 140,000 or so clones, with roughly 70% occurring once and the leading ten covering almost 4.5%. What was sequenced was PBMCs. The receptors here all came from a man in his fifties or sixties in good health and CMV-seronegative. Both conserved end residues are part of each CDR3. Fields, in order: J gene, clone size, D gene, V gene, CDR3 protein, CDR3 DNA. The D gene is left open where the match is weak. The size entry is marked missing in some rows and otherwise reads once, few, many or a size class.

>TRBJ1-3|NA|NA|TRBV18
CASSPINTWDSLSSGNTIYF
TGTGCCAGCTCACCAATTAACACCTGGGACTCCTTGAGCTCTGGAAACACCATATATTTT
>TRBJ2-4|NA|NA|TRBV19
CASSIDASYSGVQYF
TGTGCCAGTAGTATAGATGCTAGTTACTCCGGAGTCCAGTACTTC
>TRBJ1-1|NA|NA|TRBV7-3
CASSRNSPLGGSNTEAFF
TGTGCCAGCAGCCGTAATTCCCCTTTGGGGGGGTCGAACACTGAAGCTTTCTTT
>TRBJ2-7|NA|NA|TRBV6-6
CASSASRGAYEQYF
TGTGCCAGTTCCGCTTCCCGCGGGGCCTACGAGCAGTACTTC
>TRBJ1-1|NA|NA|TRBV4-1
CASSQDFAGRTEAFF
TGCGCCAGCAGCCAAGATTTCGCAGGGCGGACTGAAGCTTTCTTT
>TRBJ2-5|NA|TRBD1|TRBV14
CASSRRTGFVDAETQYF
TGTGCCAGCAGCCGCAGGACAGGCTTCGTGGACGCAGAGACCCAGTACTTC
>TRBJ1-2|NA|TRBD1|TRBV2
CASSPRTGSYYGYTF
TGTGCCAGCAGTCCGAGGACAGGGTCATACTATGGCTACACCTTC
>TRBJ1-3|few|NA|TRBV18
CASSPLRGGDSGNTIYF
TGTGCCAGCTCACCTCTCCGAGGGGGGGACTCTGGAAACACCATATATTTT
>TRBJ2-7|few|TRBD2|TRBV18
CASSPPASGSYGEQYF
TGTGCCAGCTCACCACCAGCTAGCGGGAGTTACGGCGAGCAGTACTTC
>TRBJ2-1|NA|NA|TRBV9
CASSAYRASYNEQFF
TGTGCCAGCAGCGCCTACAGGGCCTCCTACAATGAGCAGTTCTTC
>TRBJ2-4|NA|TRBD2|TRBV7-2
CASSFGGSRNIQYF
TGTGCCAGCAGCTTCGGCGGGAGTAGGAACATTCAGTACTTC
>TRBJ1-3|NA|NA|TRBV27
CASSPRWDTLSGNTIYF
TGTGCCAGCAGCCCAAGATGGGACACGCTCTCTGGAAACACCATATATTTT
>TRBJ2-5|once|TRBD2|TRBV20-1
CSGSGSETQYF
TGCAGTGGTAGCGGGAGCGAGACCCAGTACTTC
>TRBJ1-3|NA|NA|TRBV5-1
CASSLGLRDSGNTIYF
TGCGCCAGCAGCTTGGGCCTCAGGGACTCTGGAAACACCATATATTTT
>TRBJ2-5|NA|NA|TRBV7-2
CASSLMGVGDFQETQYF
TGTGCCAGCAGCTTAATGGGAGTGGGGGACTTTCAAGAGACCCAGTACTTC
>TRBJ1-2|NA|TRBD1|TRBV18
CASSPPEGTGYGYTF
TGTGCCAGCTCACCACCGGAAGGGACAGGATATGGCTACACCTTC
>TRBJ2-7|few|NA|TRBV21-1
CASSQGGYEQYF
TGTGCCAGCAGCCAGGGTGGGTACGAGCAGTACTTC
>TRBJ2-3|NA|TRBD2|TRBV7-3
CASSPILASTDTQYF
TGTGCCAGCAGCCCGATACTAGCGAGCACAGATACGCAGTATTTT
>TRBJ1-1|NA|NA|TRBV18
CASSPGGTLRNTEAFF
TGTGCCAGCTCACCCGGTGGGACACTCCGAAACACTGAAGCTTTCTTT
>TRBJ2-7|NA|NA|TRBV30
CAWSGSQGGKYF
TGTGCCTGGAGTGGCAGCCAGGGGGGAAAGTACTTC
>TRBJ1-1|few|NA|TRBV27
CASSPIENTEAFF
TGTGCCAGCAGTCCTATAGAGAACACTGAAGCTTTCTTT
>TRBJ1-4|NA|NA|TRBV19
CASKPVGADEKLFF
TGTGCCAGTAAGCCTGTGGGAGCTGATGAAAAACTGTTTTTT
>TRBJ2-1|few|NA|TRBV13
CASQRGRGNNEQFF
TGTGCCAGCCAAAGGGGCAGGGGCAATAATGAGCAGTTCTTC
>TRBJ2-5|once|NA|TRBV5-1
CASSLAREETQYF
TGCGCCAGCAGCTTGGCTCGGGAAGAGACCCAGTACTTC
>TRBJ1-2|NA|NA|TRBV15
CATSRDPRGYGYTF
TGTGCCACCAGCAGAGACCCCAGGGGCTATGGCTACACCTTC
>TRBJ2-5|NA|NA|TRBV19
CASRPHLATETQYF
TGTGCCAGTAGGCCTCACTTAGCAACGGAGACCCAGTACTTC
>TRBJ1-1|NA|NA|TRBV29-1
CSVEPRGNTEAFF
TGCAGCGTTGAACCCAGGGGGAACACTGAAGCTTTCTTT
>TRBJ2-7|NA|NA|TRBV5-4
CASSIQGSGYEQYF
TGTGCCAGCAGCATCCAGGGTTCCGGCTACGAGCAGTACTTC
>TRBJ2-2|NA|TRBD1|TRBV14
CASSQDLPWTGGSTGELFF
TGTGCCAGCAGCCAAGATCTTCCCTGGACAGGGGGCAGCACCGGGGAGCTGTTTTTT
>TRBJ2-7|NA|NA|TRBV29-1
CSVEIDEQYF
TGCAGCGTTGAAATCGACGAGCAGTACTTC
>TRBJ1-5|NA|TRBD1|TRBV28
CASSLRGLSNQPQHF
TGTGCCAGCAGTCTTAGGGGGCTCAGCAATCAGCCCCAGCATTTT
>TRBJ2-5|NA|TRBD1|TRBV11-2
CASSLTGSQETQYF
TGTGCCAGCAGCCTGACAGGGTCCCAAGAGACCCAGTACTTC
>TRBJ2-1|NA|TRBD1|TRBV10-3
CAISEGGQGGNNEQFF
TGTGCCATCAGTGAGGGGGGACAGGGGGGGAATAATGAGCAGTTCTTC
>TRBJ1-1|NA|NA|TRBV2
CASSVRRTGTEAFF
TGTGCCAGCAGTGTCCGGAGGACGGGCACTGAAGCTTTCTTT
>TRBJ2-1|NA|NA|TRBV7-3
CASSLTLFRNEQFF
TGTGCCAGCAGCTTAACCCTCTTCCGCAATGAGCAGTTCTTC
>TRBJ1-1|NA|NA|TRBV5-1
CASSFASTTEAFF
TGCGCCAGCAGCTTTGCCTCTACTACTGAAGCTTTCTTT
>TRBJ1-1|few|NA|TRBV18
CASSQGQNTEAFF
TGTGCCAGCTCCCAGGGGCAGAACACTGAAGCTTTCTTT
>TRBJ1-1|NA|TRBD1|TRBV9
CASSPVLQGADTEAFF
TGTGCCAGCAGTCCGGTTCTACAGGGGGCAGACACTGAAGCTTTCTTT
>TRBJ1-2|few|NA|TRBV7-9
CASSLDTGPVLGYTF
TGTGCCAGCAGCTTAGATACAGGGCCCGTCTTAGGCTACACCTTC
>TRBJ2-2|few|TRBD1|TRBV27
CASRSGQGTGELFF
TGTGCCAGCAGGTCGGGACAGGGGACCGGGGAGCTGTTTTTT
>TRBJ2-7|NA|TRBD2|TRBV10-3
CAIRGLAGGVQYF
TGTGCCATCAGGGGACTAGCGGGTGGGGTGCAGTACTTC
>TRBJ1-2|NA|NA|TRBV5-1
CASSLDSTYGYTF
TGCGCCAGCAGCTTGGACAGCACCTATGGCTACACCTTC
>TRBJ1-6|few|NA|TRBV2
CASSNQVANSPLHF
TGTGCCAGCAGCAATCAGGTGGCTAATTCACCCCTCCACTTT
>TRBJ1-1|once|TRBD1|TRBV4-3
CASSQVQGTEAFF
TGCGCCAGCAGCCAAGTACAGGGGACTGAAGCTTTCTTT
>TRBJ1-1|NA|TRBD1|TRBV7-9
CASSLGGTGETAEAFF
TGTGCCAGCAGCTTAGGGGGGACAGGTGAGACCGCTGAAGCTTTCTTT
>TRBJ2-1|few|TRBD2|TRBV2
CASSDLPSGSPGQFF
TGTGCCAGCAGTGATCTACCTAGCGGGAGTCCAGGACAGTTCTTC
>TRBJ2-3|NA|TRBD2|TRBV10-3
CAISRPTSGSDGGTDTQYF
TGTGCCATCAGCCGACCGACTAGCGGGAGCGACGGTGGCACAGATACGCAGTATTTT
>TRBJ2-3|few|TRBD2|TRBV25-1
CASSLGLAGGTDTQYF
TGTGCCAGCAGCCTGGGACTAGCGGGGGGCACAGATACGCAGTATTTT
>TRBJ2-1|NA|TRBD2|TRBV7-3
CASSLKGGGRAYEQFF
TGTGCCAGCAGCCTAAAAGGGGGCGGGAGGGCCTATGAGCAGTTCTTC
>TRBJ2-7|NA|TRBD2|TRBV28
CASSSGSSYEQYF
TGTGCCAGCAGCAGCGGGAGCTCCTACGAGCAGTACTTC
>TRBJ1-1|few|TRBD1|TRBV7-9
CASSLDRVGNTEAFF
TGTGCCAGCAGCCTCGACAGGGTTGGGAACACTGAAGCTTTCTTT
>TRBJ2-3|NA|NA|TRBV7-2
CASSLRTSTDTQYF
TGTGCCAGCAGCTTAAGAACTAGCACAGATACGCAGTATTTT